This passage covers 13 T cell receptor beta chains from one sample sequenced in a study of T cells in Graves' hyperthyroidism and ophthalmopathy. Using RNA transcripts as the source, TCR beta CDR3 regions were amplified. Carried out on the TCR CDR3, a first-round RT-PCR used the HTBI primer set. Using its own MiXCR run on the multiplex PCR reads, TCRdb lists one record per CDR3 protein. In the table there are 400,000 to 550,000 distinct CDR3 sequences, approximately 14% of which are singletons. The sample consisted of blood. The source of these receptors is a woman aged 18-29 years with Graves' hyperthyroidism.

The gene calls are TRBV30 and TRBJ2-1; 11 bases match TRBD2. Germline V gene data show CDR1 as GTSNPN and CDR2 as SVGIG (reference sequence). The CDR3 contains 14 residues. J lost 8 bases, V lost 4 bases, and 7 bases had no gene match. CDR3 residues: CAWNPSGRIYEQFF. As DNA, the CDR3 is TGTGCCTGGAACCCTAGCGGGAGGATCTATGAGCAGTTCTTC.

This clonotype occurred many times. The chain recombines TRBV20-1 with TRBJ2-5; weak D call: TRBD2 (6 bases). The CDR3 sequence is 14 residues long. CDR1 and CDR2 (germline): DFQATT, SNEGSKA (reference sequence). V was cut by 3 bases and J by 4 bases, with 15 bases left in between. CDR3 sequence: CSARTSGFVETQYF. CDR3 DNA sequence: TGCAGTGCTAGGACTAGTGGATTTGTAGAGACCCAGTACTTC.

This clonotype was recorded at least ten times. The rearrangement uses TRBV5-6 and TRBJ1-5; D is uncertain. The CDR3 has 14 amino acids. V shed 3 bases and J shed 2 bases, with 9 bases lying between them. The germline gives CDR1 SGHDT, CDR2 YYEEEE. This CDR3 reads CASSSSYGNQPQHF. CDR3 in DNA: TGTGCCAGCAGCTCGTCGTATGGCAATCAGCCCCAGCATTTT.

This clonotype was seen more than once but under ten times. V and J are TRBV14 and TRBJ2-3, with 7 nucleotides matching TRBD2. Germline V gives CDR1 SGHDN, CDR2 FVKESK. The CDR3 totals 15 residues. Trimming cost V 4 bases and J 8 bases; bases outside gene matches: 12. CDR3: CASSPRLALHSTQYF. The CDR3 region has the DNA TGTGCCAGCAGCCCCCGACTAGCCCTCCATAGTACGCAGTATTTT.

This clonotype was recorded at least ten times. The chain has TRBV6-1 and TRBJ2-1; D might be TRBD1 or TRBD2, each matching 5 bases. Trimming stripped 5 bases from V and 8 bases from J, with 13 bases between. The germline V gene has CDR1 MNHNS and CDR2 SASEGT. The CDR3 is 13 residues long. CDR3 bases: TGTGCCAGCAGTTATGGGGGTGACTATGAGCAGTTCTTC. Translation gives CASSYGGDYEQFF.

As concerns this clonotype: One end of the junction varies from germline; a read error may be responsible. This chain connects TRBV3-1 to TRBJ2-7, with a tentative D call TRBD1 (6 bases). The better agreement between TRBJ2-1 and the DNA end casts doubt on the J call. Germline V gene sequence: CDR1 LGHDT, CDR2 YNNKEL (reference sequence). The CDR3 spans 14 residues. CDR3 nucleotides: TGTGCCAGCACCCAAAGCAGGGGATCCTACGAGCAGTTCTTC. Its translation: CASTQSRGSYEQFF.

This clonotype was counted a few times. V gene TRBV5-1 combines with J gene TRBJ2-5; TRBD2 aligns across 11 bases. Per germline, CDR1 SGHRS and CDR2 YFSETQ. The CDR3 consists of 18 residues. Trimming cost V 1 base and J 1 base; bases outside gene matches: 9. The CDR3 is CASSLLASGRRSQETQYF. Written as DNA, the CDR3 is TGCGCCAGCAGCTTGCTGGCTAGCGGGAGGAGAAGCCAAGAGACCCAGTACTTC.

The rearrangement uses TRBV20-1 and TRBJ2-6; the D gene could be TRBD1 or TRBD2 (6 bases each). V lost 0 bases, J lost 4 bases, and 13 bases lay in between. Germline loops: CDR1 DFQATT, CDR2 SNEGSKA (reference sequence). The CDR3 covers 16 residues. CDR3 protein: CSARDFGGSGANVLTF. CDR3 sequence (DNA): TGCAGTGCTAGAGATTTCGGGGGCTCCGGGGCCAACGTCCTGACTTTC.

This clonotype was seen a handful of times. A much larger clone lies one base from this, so it may be a read error. The chain is built from TRBV11-2 and TRBJ1-1; 8 bases are a match to TRBD1. The CDR3 covers 14 residues. Germline V CDR1 and CDR2: SGHAT, FQNNGV. In DNA, the CDR3 is TGTGCCGGCAGCGCAAGGACAGGGAGCACTGAAGCTTTCTTT. This codes for CAGSARTGSTEAFF.

This clonotype was seen repeatedly, ten times or more. This chain joins TRBV5-1 and TRBJ2-3; 9 positions agree with TRBD2. The CDR3 covers 16 residues. V lost 0 bases to trimming and J lost 6 bases; unmatched junction nucleotides: 8. Per germline, CDR1 SGHRS and CDR2 YFSETQ. CDR3 region: CASSLEGGRAGDTQYF. The CDR3 region has the DNA TGCGCCAGCAGCTTGGAGGGCGGGAGGGCCGGTGATACGCAGTATTTT.

The rearrangement links TRBV27 to TRBJ2-3; D is unresolved. This CDR3 region has 13 residues. Germline CDR1 is MNHEY and CDR2 is SMNVEV (reference sequence). The V and J ends lost 2 bases and 5 bases respectively, with 8 bases between them. The CDR3 reads CASSLPLGDTQYF. The CDR3 DNA reads as TGTGCCAGCAGTTTACCCCTGGGAGATACGCAGTATTTT.

A few counts support this clonotype. This chain connects TRBV20-1 to TRBJ2-1, with D possibly matching TRBD2 (5 bases). CDR1 DFQATT and CDR2 SNEGSKA come from the germline V gene (reference sequence). The CDR3 length is 14 residues. V lost 0 bases and J lost 4, with 10 bases in between. The chain's CDR3 is CSARDRGAYNEQFF. CDR3 nucleotide sequence: TGCAGTGCTAGAGATCGGGGTGCGTACAATGAGCAGTTCTTC.

In its sample, this clonotype was seen many times. The chain links TRBV11-2 to TRBJ1-2, with D uncertain. V shed 0 bases and J shed 4 bases, with 12 bases lying between them. CDR3 length: 15 amino acids. Per the germline V gene, CDR1 is SGHAT and CDR2 is FQNNGV. As DNA, the CDR3 is TGTGCCAGCAGCTTAGACGCGGGGTACTCCTATGGCTACACCTTC. Its protein is CASSLDAGYSYGYTF.